These 21 T cell receptor beta chains came from one sample sequenced in a study of blood T cells in healthy people across ages. Primers used in a second PCR of about 7 to 12 cycles were a sample-barcoded 5' primer and a J-beta primer mix. From the 5' RACE reads, TCRdb called clonotypes with MiXCR, one entry per CDR3 protein. The table has roughly 2 million distinct CDR3 sequences, about 49% seen once. Sequencing was performed on blood. Receptor source: a woman in her thirties or forties in good health.

This clonotype was seen more than once but under ten times. This chain joins TRBV21-1 and TRBJ2-7; the table's D gene call, TRBD1, was not cross checked with the DNA. TRBV21-1 is designated a pseudogene. The CDR3 is 20 amino acids. In nucleotides, the CDR3 is TGTGCCAGCAGCAAAGGCCGTTACAGGGGGTTGCGGCTCAGGGCCTACGAGCAGTACTTC. Its translation is CASSKGRYRGLRLRAYEQYF.

V and J are TRBV4-3 and TRBJ2-3; 10 positions match TRBD2. The junction had 13 bases not matched to a gene; V was cut back by 0 bases and J by 7 bases. The CDR3 is 18 residues long. Germline V gene sequence: CDR1 LGHNA, CDR2 YSLEER. DNA for the CDR3: TGCGCCAGCAGCCAAGAGGAAAGCGGGGGGGCCGGCATATATACGCAGTATTTT. Translating gives CASSQEESGGAGIYTQYF.

This clonotype turned up a few times. The rearrangement links TRBV7-2 to TRBJ2-1; D is undetermined. The CDR3 length is 12 residues. The germline V and J ends were trimmed by 0 bases and 10 bases, with 7 bases remaining between them. Germline V lookup: CDR1 SGHTA, CDR2 FQGNSA. DNA of the CDR3: TGTGCCAGCAGCTTAGCGATTTCGGAGCAGTTCTTC. It specifies CASSLAISEQFF.

This chain links TRBV18 with TRBJ2-1; D unclear. CDR1 and CDR2 from the germline V gene are KGHSH and LQKENI. Between the trimmed V and J ends, which lost 1 base and 3 bases, there was a span of 7 bases. The CDR3 loop spans 14 amino acids. Here the CDR3 DNA reads TGTGCCAGCTCACCACAAAGCAACTACAATGAGCAGTTCTTC. Its protein is CASSPQSNYNEQFF.

The rearrangement joins TRBV25-1 to TRBJ2-5; D remains unclear. Matching the DNA end better, TRBJ2-7 makes the J call doubtful. The CDR3 contains 11 residues. The germline gives CDR1 MGHDK, CDR2 SYGVNS. The CDR3: CASNIRYEQYF. The CDR3 nucleotides are TGTGCCAGCAACATCAGGTACGAGCAGTACTTC.

The chain couples TRBV7-2 to TRBJ2-1; 9 positions match TRBD2. J was trimmed by 7 bases and V by 1 base; bases with no gene match: 11. The CDR3 consists of 17 residues. The germline V gene has CDR1 SGHTA and CDR2 FQGNSA. Here the CDR3 reads CASSLGPIAGERNEQFF. CDR3 nucleotide sequence: TGTGCCAGCAGCTTAGGGCCCATAGCGGGGGAGCGGAATGAGCAGTTCTTC.

The genes are TRBV28 and TRBJ1-5, with 8 bases aligning to TRBD1. The CDR3 loop spans 16 amino acids. J gave up 1 base and V 2 bases, and 4 bases lay outside the gene matches. The germline gives CDR1 MDHEN, CDR2 SYDVKM. The CDR3 region is CASSLLDRGSNQPQHF. As DNA, the CDR3 is TGTGCCAGCAGTTTACTCGACAGGGGCAGCAATCAGCCCCAGCATTTT.

This chain joins TRBV7-2 and TRBJ2-3, with a weak D call TRBD1 (6 bases). The V gene's germline CDR1 is SGHTA and CDR2 FQGNSA. This CDR3 has 13 residues. V was trimmed by 5 bases and J by 4 bases, leaving 10 bases between them. CDR3 in amino acids: CASSPRTADTQYF. The CDR3 coding sequence is TGTGCCAGCAGCCCAAGGACAGCAGATACGCAGTATTTT.

This chain connects TRBV6-6 to TRBJ2-3; 7 bases fit TRBD2. This CDR3 contains 15 residues. CDR1 MNHNY and CDR2 SVGAGI come from the germline V gene (reference sequence). The V gene end was trimmed by 2 bases and the J gene end by 1 base; junction bases not matched to a gene: 3. The CDR3 DNA reads as TGTGCCAGCAGTTACGCCCGGGGGGGCACAGATACGCAGTATTTT. Amino acids: CASSYARGGTDTQYF.

The genes are TRBV6-1 and TRBJ2-1; 7 nucleotides align to TRBD2. The J call is in doubt because the DNA end fits TRBJ2-7 better. CDR1 MNHNS and CDR2 SASEGT come from the germline V gene. The CDR3 totals 15 residues. The CDR3 loop is CASRKLASSYNEQYF. CDR3 bases: TGTGCCAGCAGGAAACTAGCGAGCTCCTACAATGAGCAGTACTTC.

This clonotype was detected a few times. The V and J genes are TRBV27 and TRBJ2-5; TRBD2 is a possible D gene (6 bases). V lost 7 bases and J 2 bases, leaving 11 bases between the germline ends. From germline, CDR1 is MNHEY and CDR2 SMNVEV (reference sequence). CDR3 length: 13 amino acids. The CDR3 loop is CASIPLAQETQYF. In nucleotides, the CDR3 is TGTGCCAGCATACCGCTAGCGCAAGAGACCCAGTACTTC.

This clonotype was detected only a few times. The chain links TRBV6-2 or TRBV6-3 to TRBJ2-4, with D possibly matching TRBD2 (6 bases). The germline gives CDR1 MNHEY, CDR2 SVGEGT. V was shortened by 6 bases and J by 0 bases, with 21 bases between the two germline ends. The CDR3 runs to 18 residues. The CDR3 here is CASRTGTADLIAKNIQYF. The CDR3 DNA is TGTGCCAGCAGAACCGGGACTGCCGACCTAATAGCCAAAAACATTCAGTACTTC.

This clonotype was counted only a few times. The chain carries TRBV5-1 and TRBJ1-1, with 9 nucleotides matching TRBD1. V lost 1 base, J lost 4 bases, and 8 bases stayed unmatched. The germline V gene encodes CDR1 SGHRS and CDR2 YFSETQ. This CDR3 has 16 amino acids. The CDR3 loop is CASSLSTGTGSTEAFF. The CDR3 bases are TGCGCCAGCAGCTTGAGTACCGGGACAGGGAGCACTGAAGCTTTCTTT.

This sequence joins TRBV9 and TRBJ1-6, with D tentatively TRBD1 (6 bases). The CDR3 extends over 16 amino acids. Trimming took 4 bases from V and 4 from J, leaving 15 bases between them. Germline lookup yields CDR1 SGDLS and CDR2 YYNGEE. In nucleotides, the CDR3 is TGTGCCAGCAGCTATGGCCCGACAGGATATAATTCACCCCTCCACTTT. Protein sequence: CASSYGPTGYNSPLHF.

This rearrangement joins TRBV20-1 to TRBJ2-1, with D maybe TRBD1 (6 bases). Germline V lookup: CDR1 DFQATT, CDR2 SNEGSKA (reference sequence). The CDR3 consists of 14 residues. V was cut by 2 bases and J by 6 bases, with 14 bases left in between. Written as DNA, the CDR3 is TGCAGTGCTAGAACGACCCCAGGGGCCAATGAGCAGTTCTTC. Protein product: CSARTTPGANEQFF.

The rearrangement links TRBV6-2 or TRBV6-3 to TRBJ1-1; tentative D call: TRBD1 (5 bases). Trimming removed 2 bases from V and 3 bases from J, with 19 bases in between. The germline V gene has CDR1 MNHEY and CDR2 SVGEGT. This CDR3 is 17 amino acids long. The DNA for the CDR3 is TGTGCCAGCAGTTACCCGCTCACCGGGGCGCCGGACACTGAAGCTTTCTTT. Translation: CASSYPLTGAPDTEAFF.

The CDR3 bases are TGCAGCGTTGCTATAGGCCCTGATCAAGATACGCAGTATTTT. It codes for CSVAIGPDQDTQYF. V usage is TRBV29-1 and J usage is TRBJ2-3; unclear D gene. From germline, CDR1 is SQVTM and CDR2 ANQGSEA. The CDR3 has 14 residues. V was cut by 4 bases and J by 5 bases, with 16 bases left in between.

The chain employs TRBV12-3 or TRBV12-4 and TRBJ2-3; no clear D gene. This CDR3 region has 15 residues. The V end lost 5 bases, the J end lost 3 bases, and 15 bases lay between the germline ends. The CDR3 DNA is TGTGCCAGCAGTCCCCGTGCCCTGGGTACAGATACGCAGTATTTT. This codes for CASSPRALGTDTQYF.

V usage is TRBV7-2 and J usage is TRBJ2-3; 7 bases are shared with TRBD2. Germline V lookup: CDR1 SGHTA, CDR2 FQGNSA. Unmatched junction bases numbered 8, after V lost 3 bases and J lost 2 bases. The CDR3 consists of 16 residues. CDR3 in DNA: TGTGCCAGCAGCTTTAGGACTAGAGGTCTCACAGATACGCAGTATTTT. Protein sequence: CASSFRTRGLTDTQYF.

The chain links TRBV6-2 or TRBV6-3 to TRBJ2-1; a possible D gene is TRBD1 (6 bases). This CDR3 region has 13 residues. Germline CDR1 is MNHEY and CDR2 is SVGEGT. Trimming stripped 5 bases from V and 7 bases from J, with 12 bases between. Here the CDR3 DNA reads TGTGCCAGCAGTCCCAGGGGTTGGAATGAGCAGTTCTTC. It translates to CASSPRGWNEQFF.

The V call is TRBV7-9, the J call TRBJ2-4; weak D call: TRBD2 (6 bases). Looked up from germline, CDR1 is SEHNR and CDR2 is FQNEAQ (reference sequence). Trimming shortened V by 5 bases and J by 6 bases, and 17 bases separated the two germline ends. CDR3 length: 15 amino acids. CDR3 nucleotides: TGTGCCAGCAGCCCCTACTCCGGGAGCGGAAACATTCAGTACTTC. Protein sequence: CASSPYSGSGNIQYF.